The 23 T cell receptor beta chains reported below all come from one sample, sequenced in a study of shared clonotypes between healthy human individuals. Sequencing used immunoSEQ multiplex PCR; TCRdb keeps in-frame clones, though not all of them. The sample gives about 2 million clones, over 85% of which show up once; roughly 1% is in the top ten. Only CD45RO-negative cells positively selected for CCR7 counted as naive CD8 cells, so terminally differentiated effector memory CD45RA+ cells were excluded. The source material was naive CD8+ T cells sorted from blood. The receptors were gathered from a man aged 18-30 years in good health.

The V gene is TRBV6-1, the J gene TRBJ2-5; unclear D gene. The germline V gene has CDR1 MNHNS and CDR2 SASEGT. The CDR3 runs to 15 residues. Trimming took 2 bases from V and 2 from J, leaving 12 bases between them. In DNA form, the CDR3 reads TGTGCCAGCAGTGAAAATAGGGCAGCACAAGAGACCCAGTACTTC. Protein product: CASSENRAAQETQYF.

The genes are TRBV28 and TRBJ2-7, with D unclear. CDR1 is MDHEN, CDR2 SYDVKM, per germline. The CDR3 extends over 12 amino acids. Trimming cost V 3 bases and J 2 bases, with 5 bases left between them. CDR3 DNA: TGTGCCAGCAGTTTCTCCCCCTACGAGCAGTACTTC. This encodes CASSFSPYEQYF.

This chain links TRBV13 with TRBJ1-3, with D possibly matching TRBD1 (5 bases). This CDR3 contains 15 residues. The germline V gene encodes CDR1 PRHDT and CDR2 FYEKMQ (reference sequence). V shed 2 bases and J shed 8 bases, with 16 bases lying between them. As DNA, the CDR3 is TGTGCCAGCAGCTTATCGGACTTGGGGGGTCACACCATATATTTT. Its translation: CASSLSDLGGHTIYF.

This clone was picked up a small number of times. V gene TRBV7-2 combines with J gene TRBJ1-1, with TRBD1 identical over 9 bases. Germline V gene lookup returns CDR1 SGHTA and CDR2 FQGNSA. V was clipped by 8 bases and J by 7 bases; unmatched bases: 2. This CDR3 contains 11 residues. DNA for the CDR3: TGTGCCAGCGGGACAGGGAGTGAAGCTTTCTTT. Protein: CASGTGSEAFF. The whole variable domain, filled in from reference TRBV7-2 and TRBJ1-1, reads GAGVSQSPSNKVTEKGKDVELRCDPISGHTALYWYRQSLGQGLEFLIYFQGNSAPDKSGLPSDRFSAERTGGSVSTLTIQRTQQEDSAVYLCASGTGSEAFFGQGTRLTVV.

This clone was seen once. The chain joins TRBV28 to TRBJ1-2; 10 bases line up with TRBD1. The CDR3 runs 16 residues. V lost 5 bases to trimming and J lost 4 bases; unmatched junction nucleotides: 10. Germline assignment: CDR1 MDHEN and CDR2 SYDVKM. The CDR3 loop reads CASSTGDRGLSYGYTF. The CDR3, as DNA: TGTGCCAGCAGTACGGGGGACAGGGGCCTTTCCTATGGCTACACCTTC.

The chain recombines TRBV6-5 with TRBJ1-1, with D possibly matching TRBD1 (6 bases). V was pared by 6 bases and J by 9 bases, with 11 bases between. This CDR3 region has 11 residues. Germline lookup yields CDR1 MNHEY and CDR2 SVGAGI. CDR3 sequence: CASRVDSKAFF. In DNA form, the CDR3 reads TGTGCCAGCAGAGTGGACAGCAAAGCTTTCTTT.

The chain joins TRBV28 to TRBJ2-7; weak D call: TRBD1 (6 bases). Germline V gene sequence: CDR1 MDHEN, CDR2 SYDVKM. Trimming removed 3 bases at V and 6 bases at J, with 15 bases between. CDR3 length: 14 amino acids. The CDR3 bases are TGTGCCAGCAGTTTTTACAGGGATACAGGCGAGCAGTACTTC. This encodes CASSFYRDTGEQYF.

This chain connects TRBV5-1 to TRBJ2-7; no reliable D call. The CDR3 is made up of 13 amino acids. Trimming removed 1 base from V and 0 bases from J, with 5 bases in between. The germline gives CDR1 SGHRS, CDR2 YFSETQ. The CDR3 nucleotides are TGCGCCAGCAGCTTGACTCGCTCCTACGAGCAGTACTTC. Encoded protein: CASSLTRSYEQYF.

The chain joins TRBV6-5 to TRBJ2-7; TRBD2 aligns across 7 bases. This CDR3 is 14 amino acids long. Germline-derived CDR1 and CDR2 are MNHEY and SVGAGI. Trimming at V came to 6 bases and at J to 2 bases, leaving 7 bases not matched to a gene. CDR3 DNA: TGTGCCAGCAGCCCGGGACTACTGGCCTACGAGCAGTACTTC. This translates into CASSPGLLAYEQYF.

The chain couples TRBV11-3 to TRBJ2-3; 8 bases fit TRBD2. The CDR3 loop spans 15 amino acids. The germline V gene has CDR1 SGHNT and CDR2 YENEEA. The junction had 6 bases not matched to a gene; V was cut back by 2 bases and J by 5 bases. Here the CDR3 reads CASSLSGGLGDTQYF. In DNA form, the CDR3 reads TGTGCCAGCAGCTTATCGGGGGGGCTAGGAGATACGCAGTATTTT.

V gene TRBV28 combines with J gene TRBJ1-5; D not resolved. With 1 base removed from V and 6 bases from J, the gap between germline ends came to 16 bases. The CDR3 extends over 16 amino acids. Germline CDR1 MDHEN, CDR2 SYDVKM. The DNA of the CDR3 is TGTGCCAGCAGTTTATTGGAGGGTATAGAATTTCAGCCCCAGCATTTT. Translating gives CASSLLEGIEFQPQHF.

The CDR3: CASSFAGKETQYF. CDR3 DNA sequence: TGTGCCAGCAGCTTCGCGGGTAAAGAGACCCAGTACTTC. This chain links TRBV7-9 with TRBJ2-5; TRBD2 is a possible D gene (5 bases). Trimming removed 3 bases from V and 3 bases from J, with 8 bases in between. Germline assignment: CDR1 SEHNR and CDR2 FQNEAQ (reference sequence). The CDR3 spans 13 residues. Together with reference TRBV7-9 and TRBJ2-5, the CDR3 gives the full variable domain: DTGVSQNPRHKITKRGQNVTFRCDPISEHNRLYWYRQTLGQGPEFLTYFQNEAQLEKSRLLSDRFSAERPKGSFSTLEIQRTEQGDSAMYLCASSFAGKETQYFGPGTRLLVL.

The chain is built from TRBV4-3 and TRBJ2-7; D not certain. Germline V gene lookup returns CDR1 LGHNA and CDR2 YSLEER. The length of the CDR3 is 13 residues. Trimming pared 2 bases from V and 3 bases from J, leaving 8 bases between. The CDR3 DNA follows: TGCGCCAGCAGCCAAAACTACCGCTACGAGCAGTACTTC. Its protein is CASSQNYRYEQYF.

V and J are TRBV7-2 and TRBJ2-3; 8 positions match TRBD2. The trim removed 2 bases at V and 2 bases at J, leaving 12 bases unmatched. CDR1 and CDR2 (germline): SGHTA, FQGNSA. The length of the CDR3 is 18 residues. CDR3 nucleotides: TGTGCCAGCAGCTTAAATTCCGAAATAGCGGGGTTCACAGATACGCAGTATTTT. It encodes CASSLNSEIAGFTDTQYF.

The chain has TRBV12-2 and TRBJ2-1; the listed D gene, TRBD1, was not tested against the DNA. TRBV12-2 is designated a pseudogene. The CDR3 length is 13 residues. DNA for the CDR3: TGTGCAGCGGGGACAGGACCCTTCTCCTCACGGTTCTTC. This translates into CAAGTGPFSSRFF.

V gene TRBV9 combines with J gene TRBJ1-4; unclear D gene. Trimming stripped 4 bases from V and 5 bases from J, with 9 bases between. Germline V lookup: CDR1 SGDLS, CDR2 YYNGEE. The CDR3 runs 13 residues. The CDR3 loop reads CASSRLGNEKLFF. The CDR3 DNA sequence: TGTGCCAGCAGCAGACTGGGAAATGAAAAACTGTTTTTT.

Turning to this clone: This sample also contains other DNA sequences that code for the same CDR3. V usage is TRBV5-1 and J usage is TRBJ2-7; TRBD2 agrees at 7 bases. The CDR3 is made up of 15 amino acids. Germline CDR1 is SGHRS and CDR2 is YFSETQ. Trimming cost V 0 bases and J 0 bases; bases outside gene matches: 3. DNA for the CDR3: TGCGCCAGCAGCTTGGGTCCTAGCGGCTCCTACGAGCAGTACTTC. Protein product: CASSLGPSGSYEQYF.

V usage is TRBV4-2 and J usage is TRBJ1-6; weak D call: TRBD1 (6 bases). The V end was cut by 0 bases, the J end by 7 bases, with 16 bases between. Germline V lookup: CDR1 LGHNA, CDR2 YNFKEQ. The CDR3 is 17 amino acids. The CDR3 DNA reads TGTGCCAGCAGCCAAGACCCCTCGGGGGCCGGGAATTCACCCCTCCACTTT. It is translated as CASSQDPSGAGNSPLHF.

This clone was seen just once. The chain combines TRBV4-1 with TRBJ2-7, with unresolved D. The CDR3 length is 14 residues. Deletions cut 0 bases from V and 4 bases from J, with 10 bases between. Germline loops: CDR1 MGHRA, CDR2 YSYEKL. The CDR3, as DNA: TGCGCCAGCAGCCAAGAAAGTATCGCATACGAGCAGTACTTC. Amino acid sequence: CASSQESIAYEQYF.

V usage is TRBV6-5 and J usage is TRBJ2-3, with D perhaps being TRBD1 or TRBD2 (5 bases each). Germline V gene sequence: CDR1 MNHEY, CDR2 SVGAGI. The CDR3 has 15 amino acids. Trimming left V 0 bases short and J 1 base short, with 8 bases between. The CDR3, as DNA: TGTGCCAGCAGTTACTCGACAGCGGGCACAGATACGCAGTATTTT. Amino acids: CASSYSTAGTDTQYF.

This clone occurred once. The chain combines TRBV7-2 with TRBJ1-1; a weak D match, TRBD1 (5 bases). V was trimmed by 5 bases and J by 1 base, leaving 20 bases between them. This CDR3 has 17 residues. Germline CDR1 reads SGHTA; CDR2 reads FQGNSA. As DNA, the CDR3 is TGTGCCAGCAGCCCGAGTTGGGGGGAGCGGCAGAACACTGAAGCTTTCTTT. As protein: CASSPSWGERQNTEAFF.

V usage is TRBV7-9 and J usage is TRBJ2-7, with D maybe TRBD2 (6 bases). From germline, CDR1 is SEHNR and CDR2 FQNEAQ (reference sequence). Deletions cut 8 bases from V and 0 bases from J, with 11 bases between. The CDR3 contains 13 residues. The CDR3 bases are TGTGCCAGCGGACGGGGGACCTCCTACGAGCAGTACTTC. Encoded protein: CASGRGTSYEQYF. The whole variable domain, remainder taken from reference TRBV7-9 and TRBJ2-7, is DTGVSQNPRHKITKRGQNVTFRCDPISEHNRLYWYRQTLGQGPEFLTYFQNEAQLEKSRLLSDRFSAERPKGSFSTLEIQRTEQGDSAMYLCASGRGTSYEQYFGPGTRLTVT.

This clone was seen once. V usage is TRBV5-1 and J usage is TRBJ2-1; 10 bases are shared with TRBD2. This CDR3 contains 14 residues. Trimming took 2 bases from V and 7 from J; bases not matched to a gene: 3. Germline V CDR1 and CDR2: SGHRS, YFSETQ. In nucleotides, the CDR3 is TGCGCCAGCAGCTTCCTAGCGGGAGATAATGAGCAGTTCTTC. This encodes CASSFLAGDNEQFF.